The source of this T cell receptor beta chain is a study of control samples from healthy donors and cancer patients. Using immunoSEQ multiplex PCR, the repertoire was profiled, and TCRdb retains in-frame clones only, with some absent. The data show approximately 230,000 clones, roughly 80% seen once. V shed 3 bases and J shed 4 bases, with 22 bases lying between them. The CDR3 has 17 amino acids. Looked up from germline, CDR1 is SGHRS and CDR2 is YFSETQ. The sample was PBMCs. This TCR came from an older woman with lung cancer. V is TRBV5-1 and J is TRBJ1-1, with a weak D call TRBD1 (5 bases). CDR3 sequence reads: CASSSAPGGGVGTEAFF. The CDR3 region has the DNA TGCGCCAGCAGCTCCGCTCCCGGTGGGGGGGTGGGCACTGAAGCTTTCTTT.